The sequence of this TCR beta chain was determined in a study of blood T cell repertoires in COVID-19. Across the study: Material from acute and convalescent COVID-19 was sourced from the United States, Italy and Spain. From T cells, B-cell-depleted T cells, or PBMCs came the material, which was cDNA or gDNA.

V was cut by 6 bases and J by 0 bases, with 11 bases left in between. CDR1 is LNHNV, CDR2 YYDKDF, per germline (reference sequence). CDR3 length: 15 amino acids. Participant age was roughly 18 to 95 years, and participants resided in approximately 25 US areas. Categorization into cohorts depended on clinical history that participants reported. Clones were sequenced by immunoSEQ multiplex PCR, and TCRdb holds only the in-frame ones, with some missing. The sample records about 270,000 clones, approximately 90% being singletons. V is TRBV15 and J is TRBJ2-2; tentatively, D is TRBD1 (6 bases). The receptor's source is a woman in her 30s with acute COVID-19. Sequencing was performed on PBMCs or T cells enriched from blood (not recorded which). In DNA form, the CDR3 reads TGTGCCACCAGTAAGGGGGTAACGAACACCGGGGAGCTGTTTTTT. Its protein is CATSKGVTNTGELFF.